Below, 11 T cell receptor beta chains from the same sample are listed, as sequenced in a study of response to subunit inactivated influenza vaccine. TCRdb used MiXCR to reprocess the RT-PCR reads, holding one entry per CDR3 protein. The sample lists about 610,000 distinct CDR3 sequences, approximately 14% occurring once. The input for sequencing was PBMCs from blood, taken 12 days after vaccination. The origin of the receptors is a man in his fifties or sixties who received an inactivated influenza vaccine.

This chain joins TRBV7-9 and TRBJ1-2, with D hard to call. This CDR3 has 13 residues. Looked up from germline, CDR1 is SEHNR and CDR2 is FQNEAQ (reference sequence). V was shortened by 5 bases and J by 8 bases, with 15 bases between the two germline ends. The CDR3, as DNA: TGTGCCAGCAGCCAAACCGGCGGGTTGGGCTACACCTTC. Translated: CASSQTGGLGYTF.

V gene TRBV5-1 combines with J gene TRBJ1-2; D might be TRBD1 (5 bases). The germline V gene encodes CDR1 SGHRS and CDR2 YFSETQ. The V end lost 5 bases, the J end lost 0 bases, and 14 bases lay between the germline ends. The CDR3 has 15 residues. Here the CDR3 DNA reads TGCGCCAGCAGACGCGGAGTGGGACCTAACTATGGCTACACCTTC. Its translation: CASRRGVGPNYGYTF.

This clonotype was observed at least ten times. The CDR3 is CASSLGRASTDTQYF. In DNA form, the CDR3 reads TGCGCCAGCAGCTTGGGTCGTGCTTCCACGGATACGCAGTATTTT. The chain is built from TRBV5-1 and TRBJ2-3; D is unclear. Trimming stripped 0 bases from V and 6 bases from J, with 14 bases between. The CDR3 spans 15 residues. The germline V gene encodes CDR1 SGHRS and CDR2 YFSETQ.

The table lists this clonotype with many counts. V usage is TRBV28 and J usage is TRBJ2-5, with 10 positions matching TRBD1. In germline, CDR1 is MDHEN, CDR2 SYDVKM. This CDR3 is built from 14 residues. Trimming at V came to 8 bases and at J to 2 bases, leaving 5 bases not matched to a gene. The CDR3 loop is CASEPGQGQETQYF. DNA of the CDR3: TGTGCCAGCGAGCCGGGACAGGGGCAAGAGACCCAGTACTTC.

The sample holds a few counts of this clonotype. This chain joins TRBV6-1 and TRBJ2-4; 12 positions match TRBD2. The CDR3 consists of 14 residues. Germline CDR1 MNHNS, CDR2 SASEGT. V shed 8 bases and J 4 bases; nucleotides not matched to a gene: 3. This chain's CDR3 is CASSSGRGKNIQYF. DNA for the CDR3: TGTGCCAGCTCTAGCGGGAGGGGGAAAAACATTCAGTACTTC.

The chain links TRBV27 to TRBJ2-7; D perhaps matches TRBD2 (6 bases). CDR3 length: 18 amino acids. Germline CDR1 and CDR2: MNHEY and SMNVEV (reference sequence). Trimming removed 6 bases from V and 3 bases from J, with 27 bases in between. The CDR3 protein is CASRGPGRSTGAYYEQYF. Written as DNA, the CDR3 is TGTGCCAGCAGAGGACCTGGACGATCCACGGGAGCCTACTACGAGCAGTACTTC.

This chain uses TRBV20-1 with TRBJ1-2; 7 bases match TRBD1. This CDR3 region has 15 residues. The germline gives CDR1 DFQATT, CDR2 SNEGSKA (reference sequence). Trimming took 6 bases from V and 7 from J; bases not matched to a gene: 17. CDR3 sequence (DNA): TGCAGTGCCCAGGGGCAGGGGGATCGTTGGGGTGGCTACACCTTC. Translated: CSAQGQGDRWGGYTF.

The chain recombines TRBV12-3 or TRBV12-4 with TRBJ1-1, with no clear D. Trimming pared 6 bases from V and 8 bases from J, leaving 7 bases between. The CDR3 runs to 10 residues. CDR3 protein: CASSPGEAFF. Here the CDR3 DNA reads TGTGCCAGCAGCCCGGGGGAAGCTTTCTTT.

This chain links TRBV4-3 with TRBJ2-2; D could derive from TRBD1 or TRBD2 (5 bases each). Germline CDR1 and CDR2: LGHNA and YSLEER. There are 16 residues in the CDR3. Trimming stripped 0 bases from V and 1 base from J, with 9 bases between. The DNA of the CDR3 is TGCGCCAGCAGCCAAGATTCGGGGCTGAACACCGGGGAGCTGTTTTTT. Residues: CASSQDSGLNTGELFF.

The CDR3 here is CASSWDGPKEQFF. CDR3 DNA: TGTGCCAGCAGTTGGGACGGCCCCAAGGAGCAGTTCTTC. The chain is built from TRBV2 and TRBJ2-1; tentatively, D is TRBD1 or TRBD2 (5 bases each). The germline gives CDR1 SNHLY, CDR2 FYNNEI. This CDR3 has 13 residues. The ends were cut back, 5 bases at V and 10 bases at J, with 15 bases in the middle.

CDR3 sequence (DNA): TGTGCCAGCAGTTACGGGGAAGGTGGGGCCAACGTCCTGACTTTC. Encoded protein: CASSYGEGGANVLTF. The V call is TRBV6-2 or TRBV6-3, the J call TRBJ2-6, with no clear D. The germline V gene encodes CDR1 MNHEY and CDR2 SVGEGT. The CDR3 length is 15 residues. The germline V and J ends were trimmed by 2 bases and 3 bases, with 8 bases remaining between them.